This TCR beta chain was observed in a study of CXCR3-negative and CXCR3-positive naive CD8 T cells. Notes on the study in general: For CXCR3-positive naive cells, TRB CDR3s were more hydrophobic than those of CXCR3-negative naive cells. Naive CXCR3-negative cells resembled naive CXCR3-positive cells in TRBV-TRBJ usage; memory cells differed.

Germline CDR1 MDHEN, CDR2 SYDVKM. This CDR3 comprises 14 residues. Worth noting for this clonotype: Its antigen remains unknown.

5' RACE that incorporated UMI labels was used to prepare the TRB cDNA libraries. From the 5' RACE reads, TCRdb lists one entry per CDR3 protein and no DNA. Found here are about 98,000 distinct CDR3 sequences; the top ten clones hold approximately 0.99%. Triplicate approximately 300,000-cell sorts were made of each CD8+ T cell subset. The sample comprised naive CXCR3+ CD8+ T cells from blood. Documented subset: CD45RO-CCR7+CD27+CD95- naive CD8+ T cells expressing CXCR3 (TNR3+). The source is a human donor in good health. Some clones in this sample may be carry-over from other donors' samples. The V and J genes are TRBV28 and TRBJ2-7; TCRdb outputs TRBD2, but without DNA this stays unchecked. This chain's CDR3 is CASSKRGGDYEQYF. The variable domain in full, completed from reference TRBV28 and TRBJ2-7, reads DVKVTQSSRYLVKRTGEKVFLECVQDMDHENMFWYRQDPGLGLRLIYFSYDVKMKEKGDIPEGYSVSREKKERFSLILESASTNQTSMYLCASSKRGGDYEQYFGPGTRLTVT.